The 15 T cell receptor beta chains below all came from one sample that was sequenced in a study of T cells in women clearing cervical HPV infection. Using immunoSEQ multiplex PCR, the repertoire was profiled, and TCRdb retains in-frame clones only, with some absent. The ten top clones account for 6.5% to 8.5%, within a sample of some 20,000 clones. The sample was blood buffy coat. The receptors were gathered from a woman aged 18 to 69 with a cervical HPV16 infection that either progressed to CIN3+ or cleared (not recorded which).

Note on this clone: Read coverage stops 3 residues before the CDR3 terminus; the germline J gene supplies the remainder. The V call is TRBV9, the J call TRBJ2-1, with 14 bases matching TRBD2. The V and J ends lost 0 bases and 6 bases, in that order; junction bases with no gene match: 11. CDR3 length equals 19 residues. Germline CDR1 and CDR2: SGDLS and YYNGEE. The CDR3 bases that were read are TGTGCCAGCAGCGTAGGGGGGACTAGCGGGGGATTCATCCCCAATGAG. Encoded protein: CASSVGGTSGGFIPNE. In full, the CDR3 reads CASSVGGTSGGFIPNEQFF.

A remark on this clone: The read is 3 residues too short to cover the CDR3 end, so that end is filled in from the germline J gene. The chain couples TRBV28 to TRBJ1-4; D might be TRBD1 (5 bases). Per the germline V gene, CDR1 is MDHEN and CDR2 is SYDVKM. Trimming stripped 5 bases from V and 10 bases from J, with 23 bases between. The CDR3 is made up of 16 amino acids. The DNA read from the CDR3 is TGTGCCAGCAGTCCAGCCAGGGCAGAAAAAGGAAGAAAA. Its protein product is CASSPARAEKGRK. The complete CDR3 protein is CASSPARAEKGRKLFF.

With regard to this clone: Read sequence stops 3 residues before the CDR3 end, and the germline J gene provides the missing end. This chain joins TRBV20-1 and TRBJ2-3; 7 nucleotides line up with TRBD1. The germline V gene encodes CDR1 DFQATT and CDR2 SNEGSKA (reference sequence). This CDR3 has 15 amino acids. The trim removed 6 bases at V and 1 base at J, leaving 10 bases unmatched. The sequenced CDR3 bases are TGCAGTGCCCGGTCCGGGACAGCCTGCACAGATACG. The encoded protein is CSARSGTACTDT. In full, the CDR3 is CSARSGTACTDTQYF.

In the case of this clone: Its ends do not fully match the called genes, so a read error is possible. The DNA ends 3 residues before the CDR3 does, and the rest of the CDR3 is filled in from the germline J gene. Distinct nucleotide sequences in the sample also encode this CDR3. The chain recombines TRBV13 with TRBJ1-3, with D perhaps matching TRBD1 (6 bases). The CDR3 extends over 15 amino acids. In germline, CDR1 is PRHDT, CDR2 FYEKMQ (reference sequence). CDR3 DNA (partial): TGTGCCAGCAGCCCGGGACATCTCTCTGGAAACACA. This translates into CASSPGHLSGNT. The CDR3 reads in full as CASSPGHLSGNTIYF.

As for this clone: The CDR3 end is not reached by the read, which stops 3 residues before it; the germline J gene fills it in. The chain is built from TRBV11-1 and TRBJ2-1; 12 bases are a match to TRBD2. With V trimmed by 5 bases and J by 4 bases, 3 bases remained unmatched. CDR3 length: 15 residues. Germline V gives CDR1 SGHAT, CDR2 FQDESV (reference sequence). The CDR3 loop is CASSNLAGGYNEQFF. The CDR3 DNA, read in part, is TGTGCCAGCAGCAACCTAGCGGGAGGGTACAATGAG.

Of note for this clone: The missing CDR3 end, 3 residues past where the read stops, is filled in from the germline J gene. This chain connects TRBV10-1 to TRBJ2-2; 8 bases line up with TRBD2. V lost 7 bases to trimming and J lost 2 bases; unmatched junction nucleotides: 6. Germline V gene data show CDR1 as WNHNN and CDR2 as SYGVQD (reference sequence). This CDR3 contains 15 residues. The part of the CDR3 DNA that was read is TGCGCCAGCATACTAGCGGCCCTTAACACCGGGGAG. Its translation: CASILAALNTGE. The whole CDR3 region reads CASILAALNTGELFF.

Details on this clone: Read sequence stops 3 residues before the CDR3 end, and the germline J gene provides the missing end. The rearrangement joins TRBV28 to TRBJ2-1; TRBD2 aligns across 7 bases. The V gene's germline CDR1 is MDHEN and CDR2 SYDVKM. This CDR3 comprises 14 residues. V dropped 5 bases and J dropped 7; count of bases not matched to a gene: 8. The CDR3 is CASSPTGGWNEQFF. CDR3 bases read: TGTGCCAGCAGTCCCACGGGGGGATGGAATGAG. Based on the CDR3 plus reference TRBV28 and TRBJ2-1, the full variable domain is DVKVTQSSRYLVKRTGEKVFLECVQDMDHENMFWYRQDPGLGLRLIYFSYDVKMKEKGDIPEGYSVSREKKERFSLILESASTNQTSMYLCASSPTGGWNEQFFGPGTRLTVL.

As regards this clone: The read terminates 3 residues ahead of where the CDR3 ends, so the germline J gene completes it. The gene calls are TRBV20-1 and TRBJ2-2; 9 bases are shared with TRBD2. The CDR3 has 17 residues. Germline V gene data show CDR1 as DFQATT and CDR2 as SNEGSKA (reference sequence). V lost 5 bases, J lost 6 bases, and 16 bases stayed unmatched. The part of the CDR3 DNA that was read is TGCAGTGCTTCCCCCGGCGGCGGGAGGGCCTTTTCCGGGGAG. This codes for CSASPGGGRAFSGE. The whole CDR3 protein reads CSASPGGGRAFSGELFF.

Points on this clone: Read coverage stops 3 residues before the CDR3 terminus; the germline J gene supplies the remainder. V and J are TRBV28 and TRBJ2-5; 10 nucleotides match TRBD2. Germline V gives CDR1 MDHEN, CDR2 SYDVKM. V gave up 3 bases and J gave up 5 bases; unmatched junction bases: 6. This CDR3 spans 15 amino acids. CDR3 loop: CASSFEREGRETQYF. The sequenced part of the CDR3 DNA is TGTGCCAGCAGTTTTGAGCGGGAGGGGCGCGAGACC.

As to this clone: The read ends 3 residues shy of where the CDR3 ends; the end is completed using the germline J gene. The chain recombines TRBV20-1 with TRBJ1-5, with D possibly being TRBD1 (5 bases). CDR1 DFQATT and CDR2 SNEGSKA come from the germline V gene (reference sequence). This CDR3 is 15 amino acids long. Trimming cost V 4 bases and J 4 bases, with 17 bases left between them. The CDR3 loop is CSAKAGSWTNQPQHF. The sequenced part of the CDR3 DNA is TGCAGTGCTAAGGCAGGGTCGTGGACGAATCAGCCC.

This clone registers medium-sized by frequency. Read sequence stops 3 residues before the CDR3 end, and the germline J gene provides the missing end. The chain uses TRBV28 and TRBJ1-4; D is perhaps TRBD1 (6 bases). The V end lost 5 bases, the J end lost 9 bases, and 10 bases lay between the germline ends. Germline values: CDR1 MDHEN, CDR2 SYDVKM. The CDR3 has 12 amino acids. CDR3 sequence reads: CASSIQGQKLFF. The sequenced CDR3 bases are TGTGCCAGCAGTATACAGGGTCAAAAA.

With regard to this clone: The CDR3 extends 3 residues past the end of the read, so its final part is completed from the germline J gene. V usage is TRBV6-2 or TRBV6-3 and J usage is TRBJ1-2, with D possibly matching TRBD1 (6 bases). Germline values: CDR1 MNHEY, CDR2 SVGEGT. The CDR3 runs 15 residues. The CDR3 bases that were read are TGTGCCAGCAGTTGTCTGGGCGGGGGCACAGATACC. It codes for CASSCLGGGTDT. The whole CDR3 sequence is CASSCLGGGTDTYTF.

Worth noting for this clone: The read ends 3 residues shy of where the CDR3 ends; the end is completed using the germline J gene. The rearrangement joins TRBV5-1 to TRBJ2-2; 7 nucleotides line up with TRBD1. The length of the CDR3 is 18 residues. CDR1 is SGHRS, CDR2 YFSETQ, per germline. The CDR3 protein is CASSPGVGGTGDGSPLFF. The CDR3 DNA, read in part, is TGCGCCAGCAGCCCGGGTGTAGGGGGCACGGGCGATGGTTCACCG.

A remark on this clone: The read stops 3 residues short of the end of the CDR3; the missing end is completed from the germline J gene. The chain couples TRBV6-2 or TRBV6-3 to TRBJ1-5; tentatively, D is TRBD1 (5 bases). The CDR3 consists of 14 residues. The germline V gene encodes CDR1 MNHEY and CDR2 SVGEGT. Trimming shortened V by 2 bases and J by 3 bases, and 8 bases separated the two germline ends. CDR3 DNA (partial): TGTGCCAGCAGTTACGCAGGGAACAATCAGCCC. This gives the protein CASSYAGNNQP. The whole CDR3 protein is CASSYAGNNQPQHF.

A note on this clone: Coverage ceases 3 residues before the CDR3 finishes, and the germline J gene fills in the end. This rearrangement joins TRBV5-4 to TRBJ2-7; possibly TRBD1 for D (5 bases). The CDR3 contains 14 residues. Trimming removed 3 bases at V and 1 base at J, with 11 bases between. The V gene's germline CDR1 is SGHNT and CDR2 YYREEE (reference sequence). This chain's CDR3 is CASSYDQGSYEQYF. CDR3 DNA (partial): TGTGCCAGCAGCTATGACCAGGGATCCTACGAG.